This TCR beta chain originates from a study of patients and donors after allogeneic stem cell transplantation. V was trimmed by 2 bases and J by 4 bases, leaving 12 bases between them. The CDR3 spans 15 residues. CDR1 is SGHRS and CDR2 is YFSETQ in the germline V gene. TCRdb independently ran MiXCR on the RT-PCR reads; one entry per CDR3 protein. The sample lists 160,000 or so distinct CDR3 sequences, approximately 22% occurring once. Sequenced: blood, either unsorted or a sorted T cell fraction (not recorded which). The chain has TRBV5-1 and TRBJ2-2; D unresolved. The sequence came from a human donor who was either an allogeneic HSCT recipient or a stem cell or donor lymphocyte infusion donor (not recorded which). It is not recorded whose cells these are; they may come from a transplant donor. CDR3 loop: CASSFTDGLTGELFF. The CDR3 bases are TGCGCCAGCAGCTTTACAGACGGGCTCACCGGGGAGCTGTTTTTT.